Below, one T cell receptor beta chain is given with its context. Its antigen is still unknown. The sample is drawn from a study of OX40 agonist ivuxolimab in advanced cancers. For the study at large: Allowance was made for prior anti-PD-1, anti-PD-L1 or anti-CTLA-4 therapy, and roughly 39% had some. Partial responses occurred in Three dose-escalation patients, one with hepatocellular carcinoma and two with cutaneous melanoma.

General study points: Relatively little clonal expansion, among the lowest observed, appeared in partial responders at 0.1-3.0 mg/kg.

Sequencing used immunoSEQ multiplex PCR; TCRdb keeps in-frame clones, though not all of them. The sample consists of approximately 44,000 clones, 91% of them appearing once. The CDR3 runs to 15 residues. With V trimmed by 2 bases and J by 6 bases, 6 bases remained unmatched. Germline V gene data show CDR1 as SGHTA and CDR2 as FQGTGA. The genes are TRBV7-3 and TRBJ2-1; 8 bases align to TRBD2. The receptor's source is an adult with an advanced solid tumor such as melanoma, head and neck, liver or kidney cancer. Sequencing used CD4+ or CD8+ T cells sorted from blood, obtained in a trial of the OX40 agonist ivuxolimab. CDR3 nucleotides: TGTGCCAGCAGCTTAGGGACTAGACCTTCCAATGAGCAGTTCTTC. Translation gives CASSLGTRPSNEQFF.